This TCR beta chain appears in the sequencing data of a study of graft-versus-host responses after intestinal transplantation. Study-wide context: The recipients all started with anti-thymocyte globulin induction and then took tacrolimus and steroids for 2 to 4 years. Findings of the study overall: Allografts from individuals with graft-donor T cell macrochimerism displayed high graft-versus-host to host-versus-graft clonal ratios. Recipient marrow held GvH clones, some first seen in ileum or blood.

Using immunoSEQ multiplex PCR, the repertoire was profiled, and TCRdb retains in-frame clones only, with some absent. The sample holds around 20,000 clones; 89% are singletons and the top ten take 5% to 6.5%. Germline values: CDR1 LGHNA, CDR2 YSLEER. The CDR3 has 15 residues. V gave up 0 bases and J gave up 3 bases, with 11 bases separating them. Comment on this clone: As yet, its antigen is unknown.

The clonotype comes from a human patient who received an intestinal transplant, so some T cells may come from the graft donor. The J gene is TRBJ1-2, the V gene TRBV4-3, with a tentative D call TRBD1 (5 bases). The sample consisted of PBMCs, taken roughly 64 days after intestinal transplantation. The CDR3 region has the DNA TGCGCCAGCAGCCAAGAGTTCCAGGGAGACTATGGCTACACCTTC. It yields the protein CASSQEFQGDYGYTF.